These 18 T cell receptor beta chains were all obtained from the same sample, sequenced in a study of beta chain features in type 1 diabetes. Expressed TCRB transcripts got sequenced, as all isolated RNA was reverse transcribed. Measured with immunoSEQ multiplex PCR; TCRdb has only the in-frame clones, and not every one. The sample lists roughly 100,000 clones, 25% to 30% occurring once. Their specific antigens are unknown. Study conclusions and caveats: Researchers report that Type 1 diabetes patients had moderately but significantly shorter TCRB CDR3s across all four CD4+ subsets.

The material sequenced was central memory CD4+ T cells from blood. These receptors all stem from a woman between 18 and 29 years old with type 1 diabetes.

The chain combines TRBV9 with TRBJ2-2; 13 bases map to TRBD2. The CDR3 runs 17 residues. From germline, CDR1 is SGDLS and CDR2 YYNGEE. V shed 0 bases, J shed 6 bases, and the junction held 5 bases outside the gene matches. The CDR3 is CASSVGLAGGVAGELFF. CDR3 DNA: TGTGCCAGCAGCGTAGGACTAGCGGGAGGAGTAGCCGGGGAGCTGTTTTTT.

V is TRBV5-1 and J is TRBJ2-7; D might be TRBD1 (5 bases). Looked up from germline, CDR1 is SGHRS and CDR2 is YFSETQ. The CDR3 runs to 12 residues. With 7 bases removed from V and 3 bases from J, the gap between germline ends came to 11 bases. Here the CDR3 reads CASGTGRYEQYF. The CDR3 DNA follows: TGCGCCAGCGGAACAGGACGCTACGAGCAGTACTTC.

CDR3 protein: CASSPRGPTLKQETQYF. DNA for the CDR3: TGTGCCAGCAGCCCCAGGGGGCCTACGTTGAAACAAGAGACCCAGTACTTC. The chain recombines TRBV14 with TRBJ2-5; 8 positions agree with TRBD1. The CDR3 is made up of 17 amino acids. Germline assignment: CDR1 SGHDN and CDR2 FVKESK. The J segment lost 2 bases and the V segment lost 4 bases, leaving 12 bases of the junction unmatched. The full variable domain, in which reference TRBV14 and TRBJ2-5 provide the parts outside the CDR3, is EAGVTQFPSHSVIEKGQTVTLRCDPISGHDNLYWYRRVMGKEIKFLLHFVKESKQDESGMPNNRFLAERTGGTYSTLKVQPAELEDSGVYFCASSPRGPTLKQETQYFGPGTRLLVL.

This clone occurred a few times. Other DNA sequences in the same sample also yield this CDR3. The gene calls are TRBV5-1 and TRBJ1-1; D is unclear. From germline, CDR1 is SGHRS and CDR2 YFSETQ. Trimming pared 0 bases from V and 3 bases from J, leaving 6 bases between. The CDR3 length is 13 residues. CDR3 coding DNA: TGCGCCAGCAGCTTGGAGCTGGACACTGAAGCTTTCTTT. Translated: CASSLELDTEAFF. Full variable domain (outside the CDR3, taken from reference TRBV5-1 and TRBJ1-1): KAGVTQTPRYLIKTRGQQVTLSCSPISGHRSVSWYQQTPGQGLQFLFEYFSETQRNKGNFPGRFSGRQFSNSRSEMNVSTLELGDSALYLCASSLELDTEAFFGQGTRLTVV.

This CDR3 is CASSLGQGNQPQHF. CDR3 bases: TGTGCCAGCAGTCTCGGACAGGGGAATCAGCCCCAGCATTTT. This sequence joins TRBV2 and TRBJ1-5, with 9 bases that match TRBD1. V dropped 5 bases and J dropped 4; count of bases not matched to a gene: 3. This CDR3 comprises 14 residues. Germline CDR1 reads SNHLY; CDR2 reads FYNNEI.

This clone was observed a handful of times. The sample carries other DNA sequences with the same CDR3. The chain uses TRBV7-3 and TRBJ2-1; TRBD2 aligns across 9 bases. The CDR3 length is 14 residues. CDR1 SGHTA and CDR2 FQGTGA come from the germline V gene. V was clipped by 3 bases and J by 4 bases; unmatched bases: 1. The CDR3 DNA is TGTGCCAGCAGCTTGGCGGGAGGGTACAATGAGCAGTTCTTC. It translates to CASSLAGGYNEQFF.

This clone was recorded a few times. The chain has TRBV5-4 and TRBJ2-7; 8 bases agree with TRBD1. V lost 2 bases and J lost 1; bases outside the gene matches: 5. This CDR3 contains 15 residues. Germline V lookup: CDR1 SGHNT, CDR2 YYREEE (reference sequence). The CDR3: CASSFGQGQSYEQYF. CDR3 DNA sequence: TGTGCCAGCAGCTTCGGACAGGGTCAATCCTACGAGCAGTACTTC.

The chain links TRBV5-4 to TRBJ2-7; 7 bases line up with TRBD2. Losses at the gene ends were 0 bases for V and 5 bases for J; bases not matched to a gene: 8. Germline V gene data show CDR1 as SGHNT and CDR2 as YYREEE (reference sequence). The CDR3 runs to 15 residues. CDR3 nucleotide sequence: TGTGCCAGCAGCTTGGGCCTAGCGGAGAGGGACGAGCAGTACGTC. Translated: CASSLGLAERDEQYV.

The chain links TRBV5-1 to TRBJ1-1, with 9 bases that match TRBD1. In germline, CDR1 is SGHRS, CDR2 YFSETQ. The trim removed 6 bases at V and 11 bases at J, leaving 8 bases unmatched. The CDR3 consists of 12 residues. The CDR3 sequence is CASTIDRGWAFF. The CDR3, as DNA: TGCGCCAGCACCATAGACAGGGGGTGGGCTTTCTTT.

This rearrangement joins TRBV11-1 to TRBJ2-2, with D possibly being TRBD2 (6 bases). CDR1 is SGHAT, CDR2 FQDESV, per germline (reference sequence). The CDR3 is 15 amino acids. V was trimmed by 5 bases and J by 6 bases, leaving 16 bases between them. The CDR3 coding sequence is TGTGCCAGCAGCCTTAGCACCACTAGCCCCGGGGAGCTGTTTTTT. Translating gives CASSLSTTSPGELFF.

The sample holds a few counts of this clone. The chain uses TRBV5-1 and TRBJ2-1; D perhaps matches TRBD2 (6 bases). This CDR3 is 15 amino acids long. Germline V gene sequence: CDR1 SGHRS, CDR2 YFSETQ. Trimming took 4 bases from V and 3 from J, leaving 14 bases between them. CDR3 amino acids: CASSMTSGDYNEQFF. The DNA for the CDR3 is TGCGCCAGCAGCATGACTAGTGGAGACTACAATGAGCAGTTCTTC.

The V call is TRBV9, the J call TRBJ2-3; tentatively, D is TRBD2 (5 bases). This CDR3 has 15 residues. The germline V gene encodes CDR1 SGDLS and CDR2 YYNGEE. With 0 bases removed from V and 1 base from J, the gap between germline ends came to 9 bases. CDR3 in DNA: TGTGCCAGCAGCGTAGGGGCGCGGGGCACAGATACGCAGTATTTT. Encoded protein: CASSVGARGTDTQYF.

The CDR3 protein is CASSPPQQGTNEKLFF. CDR3 sequence (DNA): TGTGCCAGCTCACCACCTCAACAGGGTACTAATGAAAAACTGTTTTTT. The gene calls are TRBV18 and TRBJ1-4, with D perhaps matching TRBD1 (6 bases). Trimming took 0 bases from V and 2 from J, leaving 10 bases between them. Germline loops: CDR1 KGHSH, CDR2 LQKENI. CDR3 length equals 16 residues.

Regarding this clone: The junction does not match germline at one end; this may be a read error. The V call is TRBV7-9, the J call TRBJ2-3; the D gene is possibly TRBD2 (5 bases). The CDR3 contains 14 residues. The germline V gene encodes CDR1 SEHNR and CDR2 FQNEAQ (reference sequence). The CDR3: CASNLAQATDTQYF. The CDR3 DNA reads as TGTGCCAGCAACTTAGCGCAGGCCACAGATACGCAGTATTTT.

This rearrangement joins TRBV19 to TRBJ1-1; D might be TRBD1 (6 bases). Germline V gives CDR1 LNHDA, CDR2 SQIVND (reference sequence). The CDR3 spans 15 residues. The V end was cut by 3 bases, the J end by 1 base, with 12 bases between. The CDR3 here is CASSMRQATNTEAFF. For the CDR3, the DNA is TGTGCCAGTAGTATGCGACAGGCGACGAACACTGAAGCTTTCTTT.

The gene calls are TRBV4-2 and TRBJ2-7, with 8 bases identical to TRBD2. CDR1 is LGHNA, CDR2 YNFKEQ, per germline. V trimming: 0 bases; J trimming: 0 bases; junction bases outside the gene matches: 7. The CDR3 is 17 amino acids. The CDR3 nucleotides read TGTGCCAGCAGCCAAGATTCAGGCGCGGGGGGCTCCTACGAGCAGTACTTC. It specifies CASSQDSGAGGSYEQYF.

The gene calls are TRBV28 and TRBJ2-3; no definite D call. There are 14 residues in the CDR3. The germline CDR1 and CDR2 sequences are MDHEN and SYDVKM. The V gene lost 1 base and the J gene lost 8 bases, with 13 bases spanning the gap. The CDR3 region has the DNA TGTGCCAGCAGTTTATCATTTCCGCAGATTACGCAGTATTTT. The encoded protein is CASSLSFPQITQYF.

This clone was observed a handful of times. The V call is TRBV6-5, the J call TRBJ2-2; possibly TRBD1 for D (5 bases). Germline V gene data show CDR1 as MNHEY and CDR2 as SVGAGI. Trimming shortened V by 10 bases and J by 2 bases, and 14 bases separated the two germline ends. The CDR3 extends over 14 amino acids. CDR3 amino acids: CATRTLINTGELFF. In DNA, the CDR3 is TGTGCCACAAGGACACTGATAAACACCGGGGAGCTGTTTTTT.